This TCR beta chain was identified in a study of T-cell memory formation after mild COVID-19. Study results and caveats: Unconfirmed was the SARS-CoV-2 specificity of second-wave clones that peaked on day 37.

Germline V lookup: CDR1 MGHDK, CDR2 SYGVNS. The CDR3 length is 12 residues. The V end lost 7 bases, the J end lost 3 bases, and 6 bases lay between the germline ends. The 5'RACE method, run with constant-segment primers, produced TCR alpha and TCR beta cDNA libraries (carrying sample barcodes and UMIs). TCRdb used MiXCR to reprocess the 5' RACE reads, holding one entry per CDR3 protein. The sample has fewer than 650,000 distinct CDR3 sequences; about a fifth are singletons. This clonotype was counted a few times. The antigen is unknown. The material sequenced was PBMCs or a T cell subset sorted from them (not recorded which). The chain carries TRBV25-1 and TRBJ2-2; D uncertain. The source is an adult woman who had mild COVID-19 (a few samples of this study predate the infection). Cell type and time point are not known. The CDR3 bases are TGTGCCAGCACGATCGACACCGGGGAGCTGTTTTTT. This encodes CASTIDTGELFF.